Presented here are 20 T cell receptor beta chains from one specimen sequenced in a study of T cell changes during pregnancy in multiple sclerosis. Here immunoSEQ multiplex PCR was the method, and the copy in TCRdb shows in-frame clones only, minus some. The sample carries 42,000 or so clones, about 85% recorded once. The material sequenced was CD4+ T cells from peripheral blood mononuclear cells, taken after pregnancy. The source of these receptors is a female donor with multiple sclerosis, enrolled in a pregnancy study.

DNA of the CDR3: TGTGCCAGCAGTCCAACAGGAGTCTATGGCTACACCTTC. It encodes CASSPTGVYGYTF. This chain links TRBV6-5 with TRBJ1-2, with D possibly TRBD1 on 5 matching bases. Per the germline V gene, CDR1 is MNHEY and CDR2 is SVGAGI. Trimming left V 5 bases short and J 4 bases short, with 11 bases between. CDR3 length: 13 amino acids.

This rearrangement joins TRBV6-5 to TRBJ1-1; weak D call: TRBD1 (5 bases). CDR3 length: 15 residues. Germline V gene data show CDR1 as MNHEY and CDR2 as SVGAGI. The V end lost 7 bases, the J end lost 2 bases, and 17 bases lay between the germline ends. CDR3 residues: CASTPLGGGNTEAFF. CDR3 sequence (DNA): TGTGCCAGCACCCCCTTGGGGGGGGGAAACACTGAAGCTTTCTTT.

The rearrangement joins TRBV30 to TRBJ1-6, with 9 bases that match TRBD1. The CDR3 is 13 residues long. Trimming took 1 base from V and 8 from J; bases not matched to a gene: 0. In germline, CDR1 is GTSNPN, CDR2 SVGIG (reference sequence). The CDR3 bases are TGTGCCTGGAGTGGGACAGGGGATTCACCCCTCCACTTT. Translation gives CAWSGTGDSPLHF.

The chain joins TRBV19 to TRBJ2-3; a weak D match, TRBD2 (5 bases). The CDR3 is 12 amino acids. Germline CDR1 is LNHDA and CDR2 is SQIVND (reference sequence). Trimming cost V 5 bases and J 10 bases, with 13 bases left between them. For the CDR3, the DNA is TGTGCCAGTAGTCCTAACCCCGGGGCGCAGTATTTT. It codes for CASSPNPGAQYF.

V usage is TRBV13 and J usage is TRBJ1-2; 7 nucleotides align to TRBD1. The CDR3 extends over 15 amino acids. The germline CDR1 and CDR2 sequences are PRHDT and FYEKMQ (reference sequence). V shed 2 bases, J shed 3 bases, and the junction held 6 bases outside the gene matches. The CDR3 spells CASSLRGQGDYGYTF. The CDR3 bases are TGTGCCAGCAGCTTAAGGGGGCAGGGCGACTATGGCTACACCTTC.

The J gene is TRBJ2-3, the V gene TRBV18; the D gene is possibly TRBD1 (6 bases). Trimming cost V 4 bases and J 3 bases, with 8 bases left between them. Germline V lookup: CDR1 KGHSH, CDR2 LQKENI. The CDR3 is 13 residues long. The CDR3 reads CASSQGTTDTQYF. The CDR3 region has the DNA TGTGCCAGCTCACAGGGGACAACAGATACGCAGTATTTT.

The chain couples TRBV4-1 to TRBJ2-5, with TRBD1 as a possible D gene (6 bases). The germline V and J ends were trimmed by 1 base and 5 bases, with 17 bases remaining between them. This CDR3 contains 16 residues. CDR1 and CDR2 from the germline V gene are MGHRA and YSYEKL. The CDR3 region is CASSQGGRGPRETQYF. The CDR3 nucleotides read TGCGCCAGCAGCCAAGGGGGCAGGGGTCCTCGGGAGACCCAGTACTTC.

This rearrangement joins TRBV9 to TRBJ2-3, with 9 bases that match TRBD2. Germline V gene sequence: CDR1 SGDLS, CDR2 YYNGEE. The ends lost 3 bases at V and 5 bases at J; junction bases unmatched: 7. The CDR3 is 15 residues long. CDR3 amino acids: CASSDPGLARDTQYF. CDR3 DNA: TGTGCCAGCAGCGATCCGGGACTAGCAAGAGATACGCAGTATTTT.

The chain recombines TRBV10-2 with TRBJ2-7, with D possibly matching TRBD1 (6 bases). Trimming cost V 5 bases and J 7 bases, with 15 bases left between them. The CDR3 sequence is 13 residues long. Germline V CDR1 and CDR2: WSHSY, SAAADI. CDR3 amino acids: CASSIGLGGEQYF. The CDR3, as DNA: TGCGCCAGCAGTATCGGCTTAGGGGGAGAGCAGTACTTC.

V and J are TRBV9 and TRBJ1-2, with 10 bases fitting TRBD1. The CDR3 runs 14 residues. The V and J ends lost 4 bases and 6 bases, in that order; junction bases with no gene match: 6. The germline CDR1 and CDR2 sequences are SGDLS and YYNGEE. The CDR3 region has the DNA TGTGCCAGCAGCTTCACCGACAGGGGGCATGGCTACACCTTC. Encoded protein: CASSFTDRGHGYTF.

The chain links TRBV7-2 to TRBJ2-4; D is possibly TRBD1 (5 bases). The germline CDR1 and CDR2 sequences are SGHTA and FQGNSA. The CDR3 has 15 residues. V was trimmed by 2 bases and J by 3 bases, leaving 11 bases between them. The CDR3 protein is CASSLMAGNKNIQYF. DNA for the CDR3: TGTGCCAGCAGCTTAATGGCAGGGAACAAAAACATTCAGTACTTC. Together with reference TRBV7-2 and TRBJ2-4, the CDR3 gives the full variable domain: GAGVSQSPSNKVTEKGKDVELRCDPISGHTALYWYRQSLGQGLEFLIYFQGNSAPDKSGLPSDRFSAERTGGSVSTLTIQRTQQEDSAVYLCASSLMAGNKNIQYFGAGTRLSVL.

The chain couples TRBV5-1 to TRBJ2-7; 10 nucleotides line up with TRBD2. Unmatched junction bases numbered 6, after V lost 0 bases and J lost 3 bases. The CDR3 has 16 residues. Germline V CDR1 and CDR2: SGHRS, YFSETQ. CDR3 sequence (DNA): TGCGCCAGCAGCTTGGCTAGCGGGGGAGCCTACTACGAGCAGTACTTC. Translating gives CASSLASGGAYYEQYF.

V gene TRBV14 combines with J gene TRBJ1-5, with D maybe TRBD1 (5 bases). The CDR3 is 11 residues long. The germline V and J ends were trimmed by 11 bases and 7 bases, with 12 bases remaining between them. Germline loops: CDR1 SGHDN, CDR2 FVKESK. CDR3 in amino acids: CAGLGGQPQHF. The CDR3 DNA follows: TGTGCCGGCCTGGGGGGGCAGCCCCAGCATTTT.

The J gene is TRBJ1-4, the V gene TRBV16, with 10 bases identical to TRBD1. After removal of 5 bases from V and 7 bases from J, the junction contained 7 bases not matched to a gene. This CDR3 region has 15 residues. Germline V gives CDR1 KGHSY, CDR2 FQNENV. The CDR3 DNA reads as TGTGCCAGCAGCGACCGGGACAGGGGAGGTGAAAAACTGTTTTTT. It encodes CASSDRDRGGEKLFF. Based on the CDR3 plus reference TRBV16 and TRBJ1-4, the full variable domain is GEEVAQTPKHLVRGEGQKAKLYCAPIKGHSYVFWYQQVLKNEFKFLISFQNENVFDETGMPKERFSAKCLPNSPCSLEIQATKLEDSAVYFCASSDRDRGGEKLFFGSGTQLSVL.

The chain combines TRBV5-1 with TRBJ1-3, with TRBD1 identical over 12 bases. There are 16 residues in the CDR3. CDR1 SGHRS and CDR2 YFSETQ come from the germline V gene. The trim removed 5 bases at V and 4 bases at J, leaving 7 bases unmatched. CDR3 nucleotide sequence: TGCGCCAGCAGTTCCGGGACAGGGGGCTTCGGAAACACCATATATTTT. It translates to CASSSGTGGFGNTIYF. The variable domain in full, completed from reference TRBV5-1 and TRBJ1-3, reads KAGVTQTPRYLIKTRGQQVTLSCSPISGHRSVSWYQQTPGQGLQFLFEYFSETQRNKGNFPGRFSGRQFSNSRSEMNVSTLELGDSALYLCASSSGTGGFGNTIYFGEGSWLTVV.

The chain employs TRBV19 and TRBJ1-5; possible D gene TRBD1, 6 bases. This CDR3 region has 16 residues. CDR1 is LNHDA and CDR2 is SQIVND in the germline V gene (reference sequence). V was cut by 3 bases and J by 3 bases, with 15 bases left in between. As DNA, the CDR3 is TGTGCCAGTAGTATTAGATGGCAGGGGAACAATCAGCCCCAGCATTTT. This translates into CASSIRWQGNNQPQHF. The entire variable domain, with the rest obtained from reference TRBV19 and TRBJ1-5, is as follows: DGGITQSPKYLFRKEGQNVTLSCEQNLNHDAMYWYRQDPGQGLRLIYYSQIVNDFQKGDIAEGYSVSREKKESFPLTVTSAQKNPTAFYLCASSIRWQGNNQPQHFGDGTRLSIL.

The J gene is TRBJ2-7, the V gene TRBV30, with 7 positions matching TRBD1. The CDR3 loop spans 16 amino acids. From germline, CDR1 is GTSNPN and CDR2 SVGIG (reference sequence). Germline trimming cut 0 bases from V and 3 bases from J; bases unmatched to any gene: 11. In nucleotides, the CDR3 is TGTGCCTGGAGTGTACGAACAAGGGGGCCCTTCTACGAGCAGTACTTC. Translated, it gives CAWSVRTRGPFYEQYF.

The CDR3, as DNA: TGTGCCAGCAGTTACGCCCTCGACAGGAATTCACCCCTCCACTTT. Encoded protein: CASSYALDRNSPLHF. This chain links TRBV6-6 with TRBJ1-6; perhaps TRBD1 as D (6 bases). The germline gives CDR1 MNHNY, CDR2 SVGAGI (reference sequence). The CDR3 has 15 residues. Trimming cost V 2 bases and J 7 bases, with 12 bases left between them.

The chain combines TRBV7-8 with TRBJ2-5; 8 bases are a match to TRBD2. Germline V gene sequence: CDR1 SGHVS, CDR2 FQNEAQ. The CDR3 has 16 amino acids. V lost 6 bases and J lost 5; bases outside the gene matches: 14. CDR3 region: CASSRRLASFGETQYF. The DNA for the CDR3 is TGTGCCAGCAGTCGCCGACTAGCGTCCTTTGGGGAGACCCAGTACTTC.

The chain recombines TRBV6-1 with TRBJ1-1; D not certain. The V end was cut by 3 bases, the J end by 0 bases, with 5 bases between. Germline assignment: CDR1 MNHNS and CDR2 SASEGT. The CDR3 contains 13 residues. The CDR3 loop is CASSEGLNTEAFF. The CDR3 coding sequence is TGTGCCAGCAGTGAGGGCCTGAACACTGAAGCTTTCTTT.